This TCR beta chain was retrieved from a study of cytomegalovirus exposure and HLA in healthy donors. Primers for the PCR totalled 60 Vbeta and 13 Jbeta. The protocol was immunoSEQ multiplex PCR, while the TCRdb copy is restricted to in-frame clones and leaves out a portion. This sample has some 130,000 clones, with 79% found just once. The trim removed 0 bases at V and 8 bases at J, leaving 8 bases unmatched. Germline V gene data show CDR1 as GTSNPN and CDR2 as SVGIG (reference sequence). The CDR3 extends over 14 amino acids. The sequence was collected from a man in his forties or fifties in good health and CMV-seropositive. Sequencing was carried out using PBMCs. The V and J genes are TRBV30 and TRBJ1-2, with 8 bases identical to TRBD1. This CDR3 reads CAWSVMGRGLGYTF. The CDR3 coding sequence is TGTGCCTGGAGTGTTATGGGCAGGGGGCTCGGCTACACCTTC.